The T cell receptor (beta chain) described here comes from a study of blood T cell repertoires in COVID-19. CDR3 length: 13 residues. With 7 bases removed from V and 3 bases from J, the gap between germline ends came to 10 bases. CDR1 and CDR2 from the germline V gene are KGHDR and SFDVKD. Libraries were prepared by immunoSEQ multiplex PCR; TCRdb keeps only in-frame clonotypes and omits some of them. The repertoire includes about 200,000 clones, approximately 84% of them detected once, and 6.5% to 9% sits in the top ten. Sequenced: peripheral blood. The chain uses TRBV24-1 and TRBJ2-3, with a possible D match to TRBD2 (6 bases). This TCR came from a woman aged 45-60 years with active or convalescent COVID-19. The DNA for the CDR3 is TGTGCCACCAGGGGGGGAGGAACAGATACGCAGTATTTT. Translated, it gives CATRGGGTDTQYF.